This record concerns one T cell receptor beta chain sequence. This sample is drawn from a study of blood T cell repertoires in COVID-19. Study overall: COVID-19 samples from acute and convalescent phases originated in the United States, Italy and Spain.

Seattle participants joined during active infection and were tracked over time. Trimming cost V 5 bases and J 7 bases; bases outside gene matches: 10. CDR3 length: 15 residues. Germline V CDR1 and CDR2: MNHEY, SMNVEV (reference sequence). Study processing details: Researchers report that nucleated cell counts were estimated from reference gene primer amplification. Profiling relied on immunoSEQ multiplex PCR, and the TCRdb table lists in-frame clones only, not all of them. V, J and clone size were drawn from that table, and D and trimming were deduced from the DNA. The table records a few hundred thousand clones, around 89% of them present only once.

The sample comprised peripheral blood. This TCR was sampled from a woman aged 25 to 45 with COVID-19, enrolled during active disease. V and J are TRBV27 and TRBJ2-2; 7 bases are shared with TRBD1. The CDR3 DNA follows: TGTGCCAGCAGTCCCAACAGGGGTGTGGGCGGGGAGCTGTTTTTT. Amino acids: CASSPNRGVGGELFF.